These 22 T cell receptor beta chains originate from one sample sequenced in a study of breast tumors, draining lymph nodes, adjacent tissues. TCRdb reprocessed the multiplex PCR reads with MiXCR, giving one entry per CDR3 protein. In the table there are around 130,000 distinct CDR3 sequences, 21% of which are singletons. Breast cancer patients provided tissue from their axillary draining lymph nodes. The sequenced sample was axillary lymph node tissue. The receptors stem from a female donor with breast cancer. Some clones in this sample may be carry-over from other donors' samples.

This clonotype was seen ten or more times. J is TRBJ1-2 and V is TRBV6-4; TRBD1 aligns across 8 bases. This CDR3 contains 15 residues. V trimming: 6 bases; J trimming: 7 bases; junction bases outside the gene matches: 13. Germline V gene data show CDR1 as MRHNA and CDR2 as SNTAGT. This CDR3 is CASSAEDRASGGYTF. CDR3 nucleotides: TGTGCCAGCAGCGCCGAGGACAGGGCGTCCGGTGGCTACACCTTC.

As to this clonotype: Without the conserved terminal phenylalanine or tryptophan, this CDR3 likely stems from a read error. The chain is built from TRBV28 and TRBJ2-2; TRBD2 aligns across 13 bases. Per the germline V gene, CDR1 is MDHEN and CDR2 is SYDVKM. CDR3 size: 20 residues. The ends lost 8 bases at V and 4 bases at J; junction bases unmatched: 19. In DNA form, the CDR3 reads TGTGCCAGCCGATCCCTGCCGGGACTAGCGGGATATGGCGGCACCGGGGAGCTGTTTCTT. Residues: CASRSLPGLAGYGGTGELFL.

This clonotype was seen repeatedly, ten times or more. V is TRBV20-1 and J is TRBJ2-1; the match to TRBD2 covers 7 bases. This CDR3 spans 15 amino acids. CDR1 is DFQATT, CDR2 SNEGSKA, per germline (reference sequence). V was pared by 6 bases and J by 3 bases, with 11 bases of the junction left unmatched. The CDR3 nucleotides read TGCAGTGCCAGAAAAGGGGCGGGAGTCTACAATGAGCAGTTCTTC. This codes for CSARKGAGVYNEQFF.

On this clonotype itself: This may stem from a read error, because a much larger clone lies one nucleotide away. The chain combines TRBV19 with TRBJ1-5; D is ambiguous. V was pared by 8 bases and J by 0 bases, with 14 bases between. Germline V gene lookup returns CDR1 LNHDA and CDR2 SQIVND (reference sequence). The length of the CDR3 is 15 residues. CDR3 in DNA: TGTGCCAGTGCCCACGACCGGTATAGCAATCAGCCCCAGCATTTT. Its protein product is CASAHDRYSNQPQHF.

This clonotype has only one observation. A clone one base away is much larger, so this may be a read error. This chain links TRBV25-1 with TRBJ2-3; no definite D call. Germline CDR1 MGHDK, CDR2 SYGVNS. This CDR3 is built from 14 residues. CDR3 sequence: CASSEFSLTDMQYF. The CDR3 nucleotides are TGTGCCAGCAGTGAATTTAGCCTCACAGATATGCAGTATTTT.

This rearrangement joins TRBV6-5 to TRBJ2-3; TRBD2 aligns across 9 bases. The junction had 7 bases not matched to a gene; V was cut back by 4 bases and J by 5 bases. Per the germline V gene, CDR1 is MNHEY and CDR2 is SVGAGI. The length of the CDR3 is 15 residues. CDR3: CASSFSGSVGDTQYF. CDR3 nucleotide sequence: TGTGCCAGCAGTTTTAGCGGGAGCGTCGGAGATACGCAGTATTTT.

Many counts were recorded for this clonotype. In DNA form, the CDR3 reads TGTGCCTGGAGTGCCGTACTCGACAATGAGCAGTTCTTC. Translating it yields CAWSAVLDNEQFF. The chain joins TRBV30 to TRBJ2-1; no clear D gene. Deletions cut 1 base from V and 5 bases from J, with 9 bases between. Germline-derived CDR1 and CDR2 are GTSNPN and SVGIG (reference sequence). The CDR3 spans 13 residues. Looking up the rest from reference TRBV30 and TRBJ2-1 gives the full variable domain: SQTIHQWPATLVQPVGSPLSLECTVEGTSNPNLYWYRQAAGRGLQLLFYSVGIGQISSEVPQNLSASRPQDRQFILSSKKLLLSDSGFYLCAWSAVLDNEQFFGPGTRLTVL.

At least ten counts were recorded for this clonotype. The chain has TRBV4-1 and TRBJ2-5; D perhaps matches TRBD2 (5 bases). The CDR3 loop spans 14 amino acids. CDR1 is MGHRA, CDR2 YSYEKL, per germline. V was cut by 1 base and J by 3 bases, with 9 bases left in between. CDR3 sequence reads: CASSQGAGKETQYF. The CDR3 nucleotides read TGCGCCAGCAGCCAAGGGGCGGGTAAAGAGACCCAGTACTTC.

This clonotype appeared many times. The rearrangement uses TRBV29-1 and TRBJ1-2; D may be TRBD1 (5 bases). V shed 0 bases and J shed 4 bases, with 6 bases lying between them. Germline V gene data show CDR1 as SQVTM and CDR2 as ANQGSEA. This CDR3 is 12 amino acids long. CDR3 nucleotide sequence: TGCAGCGTTGAAGACAGGGCCTATGGCTACACCTTC. Translated: CSVEDRAYGYTF.

This clonotype was seen repeatedly, ten times or more. V gene TRBV12-3 or TRBV12-4 combines with J gene TRBJ2-7; the match to TRBD2 covers 8 bases. The CDR3 sequence is 18 residues long. V shed 3 bases and J 2 bases; nucleotides not matched to a gene: 15. The CDR3 is CASSFMVGREGGTYEQYF. The CDR3, as DNA: TGTGCCAGCAGTTTTATGGTGGGACGGGAGGGGGGGACCTACGAGCAGTACTTC.

Turning to this clonotype: Possible read error: a much larger clone is one base away. The rearrangement uses TRBV4-1 and TRBJ2-1; 12 bases agree with TRBD2. The CDR3 is made up of 18 amino acids. CDR1 is MGHRA, CDR2 YSYEKL, per germline. The CDR3 nucleotides are TGCGCCAGCAGCCAAGTCGACCTCGGACTAGCGGGACACAATGAGCGGTTCTTC. Translating it yields CASSQVDLGLAGHNERFF.

Concerning this clonotype itself: A read error may explain this, as a much larger clone is one base away. The chain links TRBV25-1 to TRBJ1-4; D is undetermined. From germline, CDR1 is MGHDK and CDR2 SYGVNS. CDR3 size: 15 residues. CDR3: CASGDPSWPNEKLFF. CDR3 DNA: TGTGCCAGCGGTGATCCCTCATGGCCTAATGAAAAACTGTTTTTT.

This clonotype has at least ten counts. CDR3 in amino acids: CASSSLTGPSSPLHF. The CDR3 nucleotides are TGTGCCAGCAGTTCCTTGACAGGGCCCTCGTCACCCCTCCACTTT. The chain couples TRBV27 to TRBJ1-6, with TRBD1 matching over 7 bases. CDR3 length: 15 amino acids. Germline assignment: CDR1 MNHEY and CDR2 SMNVEV (reference sequence). With V trimmed by 4 bases and J by 10 bases, 10 bases remained unmatched.

This clonotype showed up many times. The V and J genes are TRBV2 and TRBJ2-5, with D perhaps TRBD2 (5 bases). This CDR3 has 12 amino acids. V shed 4 bases and J shed 9 bases, with 12 bases lying between them. CDR1 SNHLY and CDR2 FYNNEI come from the germline V gene. This chain's CDR3 is CASSVDSVSQYF. In DNA, the CDR3 is TGTGCCAGCAGTGTTGATAGCGTATCCCAGTACTTC.

Concerning this clonotype: A read error may explain this, as a much larger clone is one base away. The chain carries TRBV29-1 and TRBJ1-5, with TRBD1 as a possible D gene (6 bases). Germline CDR1 SQVTM, CDR2 ANQGSEA. The CDR3 totals 13 residues. With 4 bases removed from V and 4 bases from J, the gap between germline ends came to 11 bases. The CDR3 nucleotides are TGCAGCGTTGGGGCTCAGGGGAATCAGCCCCAGCATTTT. Encoded protein: CSVGAQGNQPQHF.

Ten or more counts support this clonotype. The chain is built from TRBV15 and TRBJ1-5; D gene ambiguous. Trimming pared 3 bases from V and 0 bases from J, leaving 15 bases between. CDR3 length: 17 amino acids. Germline loops: CDR1 LNHNV, CDR2 YYDKDF (reference sequence). Written as DNA, the CDR3 is TGTGCCACCAGCAGGGCTGTCGGGAGTAATAGCAATCAGCCCCAGCATTTT. Amino acids: CATSRAVGSNSNQPQHF.

This clonotype showed up many times. This chain links TRBV20-1 with TRBJ1-2; the D is unclear. This CDR3 is 13 amino acids long. The ends were cut back, 7 bases at V and 4 bases at J, with 16 bases in the middle. CDR1 and CDR2 (germline): DFQATT, SNEGSKA (reference sequence). The CDR3 DNA reads as TGCAGTGTTTACAATGCAAGGCGCTATGGCTACACCTTC. Translated, it gives CSVYNARRYGYTF.

Of note for this clonotype: A much larger clone differs by one base, so this may be a read error. The chain carries TRBV30 and TRBJ2-1; TRBD1 agrees at 8 bases. The CDR3 has 14 residues. Germline loops: CDR1 GTSNPN, CDR2 SVGIG (reference sequence). The CDR3 nucleotides are TGTGCCTGGCGCGACAGGGGCCCTTACAGTGAGCAGTTCTTC. This translates into CAWRDRGPYSEQFF.

A few counts support this clonotype. The V and J genes are TRBV6-5 and TRBJ2-2; no reliable D call. Germline CDR1 MNHEY, CDR2 SVGAGI. The CDR3 covers 13 residues. V lost 2 bases and J lost 4, with 5 bases in between. CDR3 DNA: TGTGCCAGCAGTTACAGGGTCACCGGGGAGCTGTTTTTT. Its translation is CASSYRVTGELFF.

V usage is TRBV28 and J usage is TRBJ2-7, with TRBD1 matching over 9 bases. Germline loops: CDR1 MDHEN, CDR2 SYDVKM. V lost 2 bases to trimming and J lost 4 bases; unmatched junction nucleotides: 12. This CDR3 spans 17 amino acids. The CDR3 reads CASSLGGTGTGWYEQYF. The CDR3 bases are TGTGCCAGCAGTTTAGGTGGGACCGGGACAGGGTGGTACGAGCAGTACTTC.

This clonotype came up a few times. A read error is possible here, since a much larger clone lies one base away. This chain joins TRBV2 and TRBJ2-7, with TRBD1 matching 10 bases. In germline, CDR1 is SNHLY, CDR2 FYNNEI. V dropped 11 bases and J dropped 7; count of bases not matched to a gene: 11. The CDR3 loop spans 13 amino acids. The CDR3 loop reads CAETAVDRGEQYF. The CDR3 coding sequence is TGTGCCGAGACGGCGGTGGACAGGGGGGAGCAGTACTTC.

About this clonotype itself: A read error is possible here, since a much larger clone lies one base away. V and J are TRBV28 and TRBJ2-7; 8 positions agree with TRBD2. Trimming at V came to 0 bases and at J to 7 bases, leaving 5 bases not matched to a gene. There are 14 residues in the CDR3. Germline V gene data show CDR1 as MDHEN and CDR2 as SYDVKM. The CDR3 DNA reads as TGTGCCAGCAGTTTATGGCGGGGGGCGGGTGAGCAGTACTTC. It yields the protein CASSLWRGAGEQYF.